Shown below are 8 T cell receptor beta chains from a single sample sequenced in a study of blood T cells in healthy people across ages. Alongside a J-beta primer mix, a sample-barcoded 5' primer served in a second PCR lasting about 7 to 11 cycles. TCRdb reprocessed the 5' RACE reads with MiXCR, giving one entry per CDR3 protein. The sample holds around 1,000,000 distinct CDR3 sequences, around two fifths seen once. The sequencing sample was made of blood. The receptor set was obtained from a young man in good health.

Only a few counts were recorded for this clonotype. The genes are TRBV4-2 and TRBJ2-3, with 11 bases aligning to TRBD2. CDR1 is LGHNA and CDR2 is YNFKEQ in the germline V gene. The CDR3 consists of 17 residues. Trimming at V came to 2 bases and at J to 5 bases, leaving 9 bases not matched to a gene. The CDR3 DNA is TGTGCCAGCAGCCAACCCATACTAGCGGGGGTGGGAGATACGCAGTATTTT. The encoded protein is CASSQPILAGVGDTQYF.

This clonotype was counted between two and nine times. The chain links TRBV5-1 to TRBJ1-5; 7 nucleotides align to TRBD1. The CDR3 totals 16 residues. The junction had 7 bases not matched to a gene; V was cut back by 1 base and J by 3 bases. Germline assignment: CDR1 SGHRS and CDR2 YFSETQ. The DNA for the CDR3 is TGCGCCAGCAGCTTGTGGCCGGACAGGCCCAATCAGCCCCAGCATTTT. It encodes CASSLWPDRPNQPQHF.

The chain uses TRBV2 and TRBJ1-5; tentative D call: TRBD1 (5 bases). There are 13 residues in the CDR3. CDR1 and CDR2 (germline): SNHLY, FYNNEI. The V end was cut by 8 bases, the J end by 4 bases, with 12 bases between. The CDR3 loop reads CASSSGKNQPQHF. The CDR3 nucleotides are TGTGCCAGCTCTTCAGGGAAAAATCAGCCCCAGCATTTT.

J is TRBJ1-1 and V is TRBV12-3 or TRBV12-4; D is perhaps TRBD1 (5 bases). This CDR3 contains 14 residues. Trimming pared 5 bases from V and 5 bases from J, leaving 15 bases between. CDR3 amino acids: CASSNSHGGTEAFF. The CDR3 coding sequence is TGTGCCAGCAGTAACTCCCACGGGGGGACTGAAGCTTTCTTT.

The sample holds many counts of this clonotype. J is TRBJ2-5 and V is TRBV5-1; a weak D match, TRBD1 (5 bases). Trimming removed 4 bases from V and 1 base from J, with 11 bases in between. This CDR3 is 14 amino acids long. CDR1 is SGHRS, CDR2 YFSETQ, per germline. The DNA for the CDR3 is TGCGCCAGCAGCCCTCAAGACAGCCAAGAGACCCAGTACTTC. This encodes CASSPQDSQETQYF.

J is TRBJ1-4 and V is TRBV28; TRBD1 aligns across 11 bases. Germline loops: CDR1 MDHEN, CDR2 SYDVKM. The CDR3 is 15 residues long. Trimming at V came to 5 bases and at J to 7 bases, leaving 6 bases not matched to a gene. CDR3 coding DNA: TGTGCCAGCAGTCCAGCGGGACAGGGGGTTGAAAAACTGTTTTTT. Its protein is CASSPAGQGVEKLFF. Full variable domain (outside the CDR3, taken from reference TRBV28 and TRBJ1-4): DVKVTQSSRYLVKRTGEKVFLECVQDMDHENMFWYRQDPGLGLRLIYFSYDVKMKEKGDIPEGYSVSREKKERFSLILESASTNQTSMYLCASSPAGQGVEKLFFGSGTQLSVL.

V is TRBV27 and J is TRBJ2-5; tentative D call: TRBD1 (6 bases). Germline values: CDR1 MNHEY, CDR2 SMNVEV (reference sequence). The CDR3 extends over 13 amino acids. Trimming shortened V by 6 bases and J by 4 bases, and 12 bases separated the two germline ends. CDR3 region: CASRLQGAETQYF. For the CDR3, the DNA is TGTGCCAGCAGATTACAGGGTGCAGAGACCCAGTACTTC.

The rearrangement links TRBV20-1 to TRBJ2-7; TRBD1 matches at 7 bases. The germline V gene has CDR1 DFQATT and CDR2 SNEGSKA (reference sequence). The CDR3 is 13 amino acids. Trimming cost V 5 bases and J 2 bases; bases outside gene matches: 6. The CDR3 spells CSAPRDRTYEQYF. The CDR3 DNA is TGCAGTGCTCCCCGGGACAGAACCTACGAGCAGTACTTC.